The 24 T cell receptor beta chains below come from one sample, sequenced in a study of blood T cell repertoires in COVID-19. Assay used: immunoSEQ multiplex PCR; TCRdb lists only in-frame clones, some missing. The table records under 300,000 clones, over 75% of them present only once. Material for sequencing was peripheral blood. The receptors come from a man aged 30-40 years who had recovered from COVID-19.

The J gene is TRBJ1-3, the V gene TRBV4-1, with 8 bases lining up with TRBD1. CDR3 length: 16 amino acids. Trimming at V came to 2 bases and at J to 4 bases, leaving 7 bases not matched to a gene. Germline V lookup: CDR1 MGHRA, CDR2 YSYEKL. The DNA for the CDR3 is TGCGCCAGCAGCCAAAGATCCGGGACAGGAGGAAACACCATATATTTT. This encodes CASSQRSGTGGNTIYF.

V usage is TRBV10-3 and J usage is TRBJ1-3, with TRBD1 matching 10 bases. Germline V gene sequence: CDR1 ENHRY, CDR2 SYGVKD. The CDR3 is made up of 17 amino acids. Trimming cost V 3 bases and J 2 bases; bases outside gene matches: 7. The CDR3 DNA follows: TGTGCCATCAGTGAACGTACGGACAGGGGGACTGGAAACACCATATATTTT. Translating gives CAISERTDRGTGNTIYF.

This clone has a handful of counts. The gene calls are TRBV20-1 and TRBJ2-3; TRBD1 matches at 7 bases. Germline V lookup: CDR1 DFQATT, CDR2 SNEGSKA (reference sequence). This CDR3 region has 11 residues. V was pared by 0 bases and J by 15 bases, with 6 bases of the junction left unmatched. The DNA for the CDR3 is TGCAGTGCTAGAGAAGCTTGGACAGGATATTTT. This gives the protein CSAREAWTGYF.

CDR3 DNA: TGTGCCAGCAGTCCTTTAGCGGGGGGCACAGATACGCAGTATTTT. Protein sequence: CASSPLAGGTDTQYF. The rearrangement joins TRBV3-1 (or the pseudogene TRBV3-2) to TRBJ2-3, with 9 nucleotides matching TRBD2. J was trimmed by 1 base and V by 6 bases; bases with no gene match: 5. The CDR3 has 15 residues. CDR1 and CDR2 from the germline V gene are LGHDT and YNNKEL (reference sequence).

This clone was detected only once. Germline and junction disagree at one end, which may indicate a read error. The rearrangement links TRBV4-1 to TRBJ2-6, with D possibly matching TRBD2 (5 bases). CDR1 MGHRA and CDR2 YSYEKL come from the germline V gene. There are 19 residues in the CDR3. The DNA for the CDR3 is TGCGCCAGCAGCAAAGACTCGTATTTTCGGAGGTCTGGGGCCAACGTCCTGACTTTC. Translating it yields CASSKDSYFRRSGANVLTF.

This clone showed up just once. This sequence joins TRBV29-1 and TRBJ2-7, with D perhaps TRBD1 (6 bases). With 5 bases removed from V and 6 bases from J, the gap between germline ends came to 20 bases. Germline values: CDR1 SQVTM, CDR2 ANQGSEA. CDR3 length: 14 amino acids. CDR3 region: CSVSTGHQDGEQYV. Here the CDR3 DNA reads TGCAGCGTTTCGACGGGACACCAGGATGGCGAGCAGTACGTC.

V and J are TRBV6-4 and TRBJ2-3; the D is unclear. Germline V CDR1 and CDR2: MRHNA, SNTAGT. This CDR3 contains 13 residues. The V and J ends lost 0 bases and 6 bases respectively, with 7 bases between them. In DNA form, the CDR3 reads TGTGCCAGCAGTGACTCGAACGGGGATACGCAGTATTTT. Amino acids: CASSDSNGDTQYF.

V gene TRBV7-8 combines with J gene TRBJ2-7; 9 bases fit TRBD2. With 4 bases clipped from V and 4 bases from J, the junction kept 8 bases outside the gene matches. Germline CDR1 is SGHVS and CDR2 is FQNEAQ. The CDR3 extends over 15 amino acids. The DNA of the CDR3 is TGTGCCAGCAGCTATGGGACTAGCTGGATGTACGAGCAGTACGTC. Its protein product is CASSYGTSWMYEQYV.

The genes are TRBV7-9 and TRBJ2-2, with D tentatively TRBD1 (5 bases). Germline CDR1 is SEHNR and CDR2 is FQNEAQ (reference sequence). This CDR3 has 15 residues. V was trimmed by 3 bases and J by 0 bases, leaving 8 bases between them. The DNA for the CDR3 is TGTGCCAGCAGCTTCCAGGGTTCGAACACCGGGGAGCTGTTTTTT. Residues: CASSFQGSNTGELFF. Full variable domain (missing parts from reference TRBV7-9 and TRBJ2-2): DTGVSQNPRHKITKRGQNVTFRCDPISEHNRLYWYRQTLGQGPEFLTYFQNEAQLEKSRLLSDRFSAERPKGSFSTLEIQRTEQGDSAMYLCASSFQGSNTGELFFGEGSRLTVL.

The V gene is TRBV6-5, the J gene TRBJ2-5; 10 bases map to TRBD2. The CDR3 totals 14 residues. The J segment lost 5 bases and the V segment lost 6 bases, leaving 6 bases of the junction unmatched. The germline CDR1 and CDR2 sequences are MNHEY and SVGAGI. The CDR3 DNA follows: TGTGCCAGCAGCCAGCGGGGGGGCTACGAGACCCAGTACTTC. Protein: CASSQRGGYETQYF.

This clone has a handful of counts. DNA of the CDR3: TGTGCCAGCAGCTCAGGACTAGCGGGGGGCCAGGAGACCCAGTACTTC. Its protein is CASSSGLAGGQETQYF. This chain uses TRBV7-3 with TRBJ2-5; TRBD2 aligns across 14 bases. J gave up 5 bases and V 4 bases, and 6 bases lay outside the gene matches. The CDR3 consists of 16 residues. Germline V gives CDR1 SGHTA, CDR2 FQGTGA. The full variable domain, completed using reference TRBV7-3 and TRBJ2-5, is GAGVSQTPSNKVTEKGKYVELRCDPISGHTALYWYRQSLGQGPEFLIYFQGTGAADDSGLPNDRFFAVRPEGSVSTLKIQRTERGDSAVYLCASSSGLAGGQETQYFGPGTRLLVL.

This rearrangement joins TRBV13 to TRBJ2-5; no definite D call. Germline CDR1 and CDR2: PRHDT and FYEKMQ (reference sequence). This CDR3 is 14 amino acids long. Trimming took 3 bases from V and 5 from J, leaving 13 bases between them. The CDR3, as DNA: TGTGCCAGCAGCTTGTTTCCGTTATCTGAGACCCAGTACTTC. Protein sequence: CASSLFPLSETQYF.

This clone has just one count. The chain couples TRBV3-1 (or the pseudogene TRBV3-2) to TRBJ2-3; the match to TRBD2 covers 9 bases. The germline V gene encodes CDR1 LGHDT and CDR2 YNNKEL (reference sequence). CDR3 length: 15 residues. V shed 0 bases and J 7 bases; nucleotides not matched to a gene: 5. CDR3 protein: CASSQEAGGWNTQYF. CDR3 coding DNA: TGTGCCAGCAGCCAAGAAGCGGGGGGATGGAATACGCAGTATTTT.

V usage is TRBV4-2 and J usage is TRBJ2-5; TRBD2 agrees at 9 bases. This CDR3 region has 16 residues. The germline gives CDR1 LGHNA, CDR2 YNFKEQ. The J segment lost 0 bases and the V segment lost 1 base, leaving 3 bases of the junction unmatched. The CDR3 sequence is CASSQVTSGYQETQYF. CDR3 DNA: TGTGCCAGCAGCCAAGTCACTAGCGGGTACCAAGAGACCCAGTACTTC.

This rearrangement joins TRBV29-1 to TRBJ1-1; D remains unclear. This CDR3 spans 13 amino acids. Germline values: CDR1 SQVTM, CDR2 ANQGSEA. V was trimmed by 3 bases and J by 6 bases, leaving 14 bases between them. The CDR3 region has the DNA TGCAGCGTTGATCGGGTCGGGATCTCTGAAGCTTTCTTT. Translation: CSVDRVGISEAFF.

The J gene is TRBJ1-6, the V gene TRBV6-5; 10 nucleotides match TRBD1. CDR1 and CDR2 from the germline V gene are MNHEY and SVGAGI. The CDR3 consists of 14 residues. The V gene end was trimmed by 2 bases and the J gene end by 13 bases; junction bases not matched to a gene: 5. As DNA, the CDR3 is TGTGCCAGCAGTTACCGGACAGGGGGTACTCCCCTCCACTTT. This translates into CASSYRTGGTPLHF.

This clone was found once. V usage is TRBV19 and J usage is TRBJ1-5, with a tentative D call TRBD1 (5 bases). Per germline, CDR1 LNHDA and CDR2 SQIVND (reference sequence). V was clipped by 5 bases and J by 3 bases, with 17 bases between them. The CDR3 is made up of 16 amino acids. The CDR3 bases are TGTGCCAGTAGTGCCTCCCGGGCAGGGATCAATCAGCCCCAGCATTTT. This sequence encodes CASSASRAGINQPQHF.

This clone was counted between two and nine times. This chain connects TRBV18 to TRBJ1-1, with a possible D match to TRBD1 (6 bases). CDR1 is KGHSH and CDR2 is LQKENI in the germline V gene. This CDR3 is built from 13 residues. Trimming removed 8 bases at V and 4 bases at J, with 14 bases between. The CDR3 DNA is TGTGCCAGCGGACTTCAGGGGTCCACTGAAGCTTTCTTT. Its translation: CASGLQGSTEAFF.

This chain links TRBV5-4 with TRBJ2-5; D may be TRBD1 (5 bases). Germline V gene lookup returns CDR1 SGHNT and CDR2 YYREEE (reference sequence). The V end was cut by 1 base, the J end by 5 bases, with 12 bases between. This CDR3 has 14 residues. DNA for the CDR3: TGTGCCAGCAGCTTGACAGGCGAGATGGAGACCCAGTACTTC. Translating it yields CASSLTGEMETQYF.

This clone was seen just once. The chain has TRBV2 and TRBJ1-6, with 8 bases aligning to TRBD1. CDR1 is SNHLY, CDR2 FYNNEI, per germline. This CDR3 region has 15 residues. The V gene end was trimmed by 4 bases and the J gene end by 5 bases; junction bases not matched to a gene: 4. The CDR3: CASSAPGQDNSPLHF. CDR3 DNA: TGTGCCAGCAGTGCGCCGGGACAGGATAATTCACCCCTCCACTTT. The full variable domain, rest sourced from reference TRBV2 and TRBJ1-6, is EPEVTQTPSHQVTQMGQEVILRCVPISNHLYFYWYRQILGQKVEFLVSFYNNEISEKSEIFDDQFSVERPDGSNFTLKIRSTKLEDSAMYFCASSAPGQDNSPLHFGNGTRLTVT.

About this clone: Other DNA sequences of this sample code for an identical CDR3. The J gene is TRBJ1-1, the V gene TRBV28; D unclear. The V gene's germline CDR1 is MDHEN and CDR2 SYDVKM. Trimming took off 5 bases at V and 4 bases at J, with 14 bases between the two ends. This CDR3 has 14 residues. The CDR3 DNA sequence: TGTGCCAGCAGTCCCGGGAGAGTTGGCACTGAAGCTTTCTTT. Its protein is CASSPGRVGTEAFF.

V usage is TRBV5-6 and J usage is TRBJ2-4; TRBD1 might be the D (6 bases). V gave up 6 bases and J gave up 8 bases, with 21 bases separating them. CDR3 size: 15 residues. Germline V CDR1 and CDR2: SGHDT, YYEEEE. The CDR3 DNA reads TGTGCCAGCACCCGAAGGGGGTCTAGCCGGGACATTCAGTACTTC. Translated: CASTRRGSSRDIQYF. Using reference TRBV5-6 and TRBJ2-4 for the parts outside the CDR3, the full variable domain is DAGVTQSPTHLIKTRGQQVTLRCSPKSGHDTVSWYQQALGQGPQFIFQYYEEEERQRGNFPDRFSGHQFPNYSSELNVNALLLGDSALYLCASTRRGSSRDIQYFGAGTRLSVL.

The chain has TRBV16 and TRBJ1-1; no firm D call. This CDR3 has 16 residues. In germline, CDR1 is KGHSY, CDR2 FQNENV. The ends were cut back, 0 bases at V and 4 bases at J, with 15 bases in the middle. The CDR3 coding sequence is TGTGCCAGCAGCCAATCGCGGGGTCAAGGCGGCACTGAAGCTTTCTTT. Translating it yields CASSQSRGQGGTEAFF.

This clone was recorded a few times. The V and J genes are TRBV3-1 (or the pseudogene TRBV3-2) and TRBJ1-1, with 9 bases lining up with TRBD1. CDR1 is LGHDT, CDR2 YNNKEL, per germline (reference sequence). J gave up 5 bases and V 2 bases, and 6 bases lay outside the gene matches. The CDR3 loop spans 15 amino acids. The CDR3 coding sequence is TGTGCCAGCAGCCAAACGACAGGGGGAGATACTGAAGCTTTCTTT. This translates into CASSQTTGGDTEAFF.